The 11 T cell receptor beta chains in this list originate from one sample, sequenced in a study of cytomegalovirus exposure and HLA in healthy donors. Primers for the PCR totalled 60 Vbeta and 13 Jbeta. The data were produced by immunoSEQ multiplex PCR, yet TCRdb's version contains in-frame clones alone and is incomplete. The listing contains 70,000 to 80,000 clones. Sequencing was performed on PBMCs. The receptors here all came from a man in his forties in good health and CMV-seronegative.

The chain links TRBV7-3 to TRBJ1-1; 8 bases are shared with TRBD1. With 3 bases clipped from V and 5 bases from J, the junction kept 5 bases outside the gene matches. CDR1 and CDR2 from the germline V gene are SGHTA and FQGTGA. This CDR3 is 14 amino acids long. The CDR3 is CASSLDRVATEAFF. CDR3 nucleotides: TGTGCCAGCAGCTTGGACAGGGTGGCGACTGAAGCTTTCTTT.

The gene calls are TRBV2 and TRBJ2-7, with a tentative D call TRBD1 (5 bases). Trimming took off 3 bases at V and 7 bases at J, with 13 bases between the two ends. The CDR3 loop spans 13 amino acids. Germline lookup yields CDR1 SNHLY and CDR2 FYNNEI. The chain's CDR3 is CASSEGGAREQYF. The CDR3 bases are TGTGCCAGCAGTGAGGGTGGGGCGAGGGAGCAGTACTTC.

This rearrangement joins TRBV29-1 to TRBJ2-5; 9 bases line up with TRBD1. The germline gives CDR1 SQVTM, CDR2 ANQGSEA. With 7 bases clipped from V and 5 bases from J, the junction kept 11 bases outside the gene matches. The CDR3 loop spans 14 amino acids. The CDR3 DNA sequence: TGCAGCGCCAGTTGGGGGACAGGGAGCGAGACCCAGTACTTC. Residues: CSASWGTGSETQYF.

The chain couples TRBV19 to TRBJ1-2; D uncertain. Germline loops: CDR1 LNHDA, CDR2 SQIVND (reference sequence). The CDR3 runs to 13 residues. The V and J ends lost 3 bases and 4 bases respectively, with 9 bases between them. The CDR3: CASSIASGYGYTF. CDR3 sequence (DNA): TGTGCCAGTAGTATCGCTAGTGGCTATGGCTACACCTTC.

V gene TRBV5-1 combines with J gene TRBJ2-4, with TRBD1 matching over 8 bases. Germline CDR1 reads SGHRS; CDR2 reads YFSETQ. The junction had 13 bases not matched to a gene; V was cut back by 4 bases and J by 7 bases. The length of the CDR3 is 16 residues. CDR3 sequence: CASSANPRTGRNIQYF. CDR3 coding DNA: TGCGCCAGCAGCGCGAACCCCAGGACAGGGCGGAACATTCAGTACTTC.

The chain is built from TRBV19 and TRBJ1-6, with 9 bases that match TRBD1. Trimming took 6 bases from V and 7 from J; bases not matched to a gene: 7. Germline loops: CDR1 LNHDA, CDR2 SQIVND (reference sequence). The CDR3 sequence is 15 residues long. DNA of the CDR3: TGTGCCAGTAGGACCGGGACAGGGAAAAATTCACCCCTCCACTTT. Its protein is CASRTGTGKNSPLHF.

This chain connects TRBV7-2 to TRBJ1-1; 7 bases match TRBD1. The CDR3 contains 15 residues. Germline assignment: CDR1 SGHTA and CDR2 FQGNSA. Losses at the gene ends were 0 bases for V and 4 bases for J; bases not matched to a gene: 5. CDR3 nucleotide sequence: TGTGCCAGCAGCTTAGCGTTGGCAGGGGGCACTGAAGCTTTCTTT. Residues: CASSLALAGGTEAFF.

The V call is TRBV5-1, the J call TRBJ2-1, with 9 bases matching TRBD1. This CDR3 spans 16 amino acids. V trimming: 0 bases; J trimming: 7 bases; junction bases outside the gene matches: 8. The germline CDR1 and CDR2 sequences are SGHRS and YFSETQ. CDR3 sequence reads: CASSLAVQGAANEQFF. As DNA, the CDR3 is TGCGCCAGCAGCTTGGCCGTACAGGGGGCGGCTAATGAGCAGTTCTTC.

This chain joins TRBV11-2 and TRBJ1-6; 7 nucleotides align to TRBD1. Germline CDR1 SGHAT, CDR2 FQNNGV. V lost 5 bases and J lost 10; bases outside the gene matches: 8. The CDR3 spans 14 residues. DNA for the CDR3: TGTGCCAGCAGCGCGGGACAGCCTACCTCACCCCTCCACTTT. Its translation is CASSAGQPTSPLHF.

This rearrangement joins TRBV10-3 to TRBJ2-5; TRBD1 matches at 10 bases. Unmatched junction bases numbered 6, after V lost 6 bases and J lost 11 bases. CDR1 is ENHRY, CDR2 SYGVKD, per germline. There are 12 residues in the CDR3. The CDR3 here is CAISPEDRGQYF. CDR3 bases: TGTGCCATCAGCCCGGAGGACAGGGGGCAGTACTTC.

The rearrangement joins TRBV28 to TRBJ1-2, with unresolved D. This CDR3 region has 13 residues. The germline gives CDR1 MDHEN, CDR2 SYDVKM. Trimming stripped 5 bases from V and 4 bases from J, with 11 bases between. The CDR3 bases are TGTGCCAGCAGTGCCGGGAGGGCCTATGGCTACACCTTC. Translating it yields CASSAGRAYGYTF.